The 25 T cell receptor beta chains below come from one sample, sequenced in a study of OX40 agonist ivuxolimab in advanced cancers. Measured with immunoSEQ multiplex PCR; TCRdb has only the in-frame clones, and not every one. The sample shows 40,000 or so clones, around 85% of them seen only once. The material sequenced was CD4+ or CD8+ T cells sorted from blood, taken in a trial of the OX40 agonist ivuxolimab. These receptors were collected from an adult with an advanced solid tumor such as melanoma, head and neck, liver or kidney cancer.

The V and J genes are TRBV5-4 and TRBJ2-1; the match to TRBD2 covers 11 bases. V dropped 4 bases and J dropped 10; count of bases not matched to a gene: 7. The CDR3 totals 14 residues. From germline, CDR1 is SGHNT and CDR2 YYREEE (reference sequence). CDR3 nucleotide sequence: TGTGCCAGCAGCCCGGGACTAGCGGACCTAGAGCAGTTCTTC. Translating gives CASSPGLADLEQFF.

The rearrangement joins TRBV7-9 to TRBJ2-2; D might be TRBD2 (6 bases). The V gene lost 6 bases and the J gene lost 5 bases, with 22 bases spanning the gap. Per the germline V gene, CDR1 is SEHNR and CDR2 is FQNEAQ (reference sequence). This CDR3 is built from 17 residues. DNA for the CDR3: TGTGCCAGCAGGAAAACTTCCGGGGGTCTAGGAACCGGGGAGCTGTTTTTT. As protein: CASRKTSGGLGTGELFF.

V and J are TRBV6-5 and TRBJ2-7; 14 bases align to TRBD2. CDR3 size: 16 residues. V shed 2 bases and J 4 bases; nucleotides not matched to a gene: 4. Germline V gene sequence: CDR1 MNHEY, CDR2 SVGAGI. The CDR3 is CASSYPRTSGRYEQYF. CDR3 DNA sequence: TGTGCCAGCAGTTACCCCAGGACTAGCGGGAGGTACGAGCAGTACTTC.

The chain combines TRBV6-4 with TRBJ2-3; no definite D call. Between the trimmed V and J ends, which lost 2 bases and 1 base, there was a span of 7 bases. CDR1 and CDR2 from the germline V gene are MRHNA and SNTAGT. The CDR3 extends over 14 amino acids. Here the CDR3 DNA reads TGTGCCAGCAGTGACCGCGGACGCACAGATACGCAGTATTTT. This encodes CASSDRGRTDTQYF.

CDR3 protein: CASSPDFSGYGYTF. The CDR3 coding sequence is TGCGCCAGCAGTCCGGACTTTAGTGGCTATGGCTACACCTTC. The gene calls are TRBV5-1 and TRBJ1-2; no reliable D call. With 5 bases removed from V and 4 bases from J, the gap between germline ends came to 15 bases. CDR3 length: 14 amino acids. From germline, CDR1 is SGHRS and CDR2 YFSETQ.

The chain has TRBV7-9 and TRBJ1-2; D may be TRBD1 (5 bases). The V gene's germline CDR1 is SEHNR and CDR2 FQNEAQ (reference sequence). This CDR3 spans 16 amino acids. With 4 bases removed from V and 6 bases from J, the gap between germline ends came to 21 bases. The CDR3 nucleotides are TGTGCCAGCAGCTACGCCAGTCCAGGGAAGAGCAATGGCTACACCTTC. Translated: CASSYASPGKSNGYTF. The variable domain in full, completed from reference TRBV7-9 and TRBJ1-2, reads DTGVSQNPRHKITKRGQNVTFRCDPISEHNRLYWYRQTLGQGPEFLTYFQNEAQLEKSRLLSDRFSAERPKGSFSTLEIQRTEQGDSAMYLCASSYASPGKSNGYTFGSGTRLTVV.

The chain joins TRBV18 to TRBJ2-1; D is uncertain. V dropped 4 bases and J dropped 6 bases, with 7 bases sitting between them. The CDR3 is 12 amino acids. Germline CDR1 reads KGHSH; CDR2 reads LQKENI. CDR3 in amino acids: CASSLQSNEQFF. The CDR3 DNA reads as TGTGCCAGCTCACTCCAATCCAATGAGCAGTTCTTC.

The CDR3 loop reads CASSNRVGGQYF. CDR3 bases: TGTGCCAGCAGTAATCGGGTTGGAGGGCAGTACTTC. The genes are TRBV6-1 and TRBJ2-7, with a possible D match to TRBD2 (5 bases). The CDR3 has 12 amino acids. The V end lost 5 bases, the J end lost 9 bases, and 14 bases lay between the germline ends. Germline V lookup: CDR1 MNHNS, CDR2 SASEGT.

The chain carries TRBV27 and TRBJ1-4, with D unresolved. Germline CDR1 is MNHEY and CDR2 is SMNVEV (reference sequence). The CDR3 has 16 residues. The germline V and J ends were trimmed by 2 bases and 8 bases, with 18 bases remaining between them. In DNA form, the CDR3 reads TGTGCCAGCAGTTTAAAAAAATCGGGGTTGCGCGAAAAACTGTTTTTT. This gives the protein CASSLKKSGLREKLFF.

The chain uses TRBV13 and TRBJ2-1; tentative D call: TRBD2 (5 bases). This CDR3 has 13 residues. Looked up from germline, CDR1 is PRHDT and CDR2 is FYEKMQ (reference sequence). Trimming stripped 5 bases from V and 5 bases from J, with 10 bases between. The CDR3 DNA follows: TGTGCCAGCAGCCGGACGGGAAACAATGAGCAGTTCTTC. This codes for CASSRTGNNEQFF.

CDR3 bases: TGCGCCAGCAGCCAAGTCGACTTAGGATTTGTTTCCTACAATGAGCAGTTCTTC. It specifies CASSQVDLGFVSYNEQFF. The V call is TRBV4-1, the J call TRBJ2-1; D unresolved. The CDR3 is made up of 18 amino acids. V lost 1 base, J lost 1 base, and 17 bases lay in between. CDR1 is MGHRA and CDR2 is YSYEKL in the germline V gene.

This chain links TRBV10-3 with TRBJ2-3, with a weak D call TRBD2 (6 bases). The CDR3 extends over 14 amino acids. Germline V gives CDR1 ENHRY, CDR2 SYGVKD. V was trimmed by 7 bases and J by 1 base, leaving 12 bases between them. The CDR3 DNA follows: TGTGCCATCACCGCAGGCGGGGGCACAGATACGCAGTATTTT. Protein sequence: CAITAGGGTDTQYF.

The gene calls are TRBV7-2 and TRBJ1-3; no clear D. The V and J ends lost 1 base and 0 bases respectively, with 7 bases between them. This CDR3 is built from 15 residues. CDR1 is SGHTA and CDR2 is FQGNSA in the germline V gene. CDR3 bases: TGTGCCAGCAGCTTAGTTCTCGACTCTGGAAACACCATATATTTT. The encoded protein is CASSLVLDSGNTIYF.

The rearrangement links TRBV14 to TRBJ2-7, with 11 bases matching TRBD1. Losses at the gene ends were 4 bases for V and 2 bases for J; bases not matched to a gene: 4. Germline V lookup: CDR1 SGHDN, CDR2 FVKESK. The CDR3 loop spans 15 amino acids. The CDR3 region has the DNA TGTGCCAGCAGCCGGTGGGGACAGGGGGCCTACGAGCAGTACTTC. Its translation: CASSRWGQGAYEQYF.

This clone was seen only a few times. The J gene is TRBJ1-1, the V gene TRBV4-1; no definite D call. The CDR3 has 14 residues. Germline V gene lookup returns CDR1 MGHRA and CDR2 YSYEKL. V was trimmed by 3 bases and J by 3 bases, leaving 11 bases between them. CDR3 sequence reads: CASSQVDTYTEAFF. The CDR3 DNA reads as TGCGCCAGCAGCCAGGTTGACACATACACTGAAGCTTTCTTT.

This chain connects TRBV4-3 to TRBJ2-1; tentatively, D is TRBD2 (5 bases). Germline V gives CDR1 LGHNA, CDR2 YSLEER. The V end lost 5 bases, the J end lost 5 bases, and 13 bases lay between the germline ends. This CDR3 is 14 amino acids long. The CDR3 protein is CASSEGRLNNEQFF. The CDR3 DNA reads as TGCGCCAGCAGCGAGGGAAGGCTAAACAATGAGCAGTTCTTC.

The chain links TRBV4-1 to TRBJ1-2; 10 nucleotides align to TRBD1. Germline V gene data show CDR1 as MGHRA and CDR2 as YSYEKL. The CDR3 consists of 14 residues. J lost 8 bases, V lost 1 base, and 4 bases had no gene match. The CDR3 reads CASSQGQGATGYTF. CDR3 in DNA: TGCGCCAGCAGCCAAGGACAGGGGGCAACAGGCTACACCTTC.

The chain links TRBV5-1 to TRBJ2-7; D uncertain. CDR3 length equals 13 residues. The ends were cut back, 0 bases at V and 3 bases at J, with 7 bases in the middle. From germline, CDR1 is SGHRS and CDR2 YFSETQ. For the CDR3, the DNA is TGCGCCAGCAGCTTGGCTGTCTTCTACGAGCAGTACTTC. It is translated as CASSLAVFYEQYF.

The V call is TRBV7-9, the J call TRBJ2-5; D is unresolved. Trimming took 1 base from V and 5 from J, leaving 8 bases between them. Germline loops: CDR1 SEHNR, CDR2 FQNEAQ (reference sequence). The CDR3 length is 13 residues. The CDR3 sequence is CASSLEVLETQYF. As DNA, the CDR3 is TGTGCCAGCAGCTTAGAGGTGCTGGAGACCCAGTACTTC.

In regard to this clone: Since the CDR3 does not end with the conserved phenylalanine or tryptophan, this likely comes from a read error. The limits of the CDR3 on the DNA are not certain, so only TCRdb's listed CDR3 is given. The chain combines TRBV15 with TRBJ1-2; the tabulated D call, TRBD1, remains unverified against the DNA. Per germline, CDR1 LNHNV and CDR2 YYDKDF (reference sequence). The CDR3 adds up to 10 amino acids, both ends counted. CDR3 region: CATSCPDREV.

The chain links TRBV6-1 to TRBJ1-2; the match to TRBD1 covers 7 bases. The CDR3 is 14 amino acids. V lost 6 bases and J lost 2; bases outside the gene matches: 6. Germline loops: CDR1 MNHNS, CDR2 SASEGT. CDR3 sequence reads: CASSSGQKNYGYTF. CDR3 nucleotides: TGTGCCAGCAGCTCGGGACAGAAAAACTATGGCTACACCTTC.

The chain joins TRBV27 to TRBJ2-3; TRBD2 agrees at 7 bases. After removal of 4 bases from V and 5 bases from J, the junction contained 9 bases not matched to a gene. Germline assignment: CDR1 MNHEY and CDR2 SMNVEV (reference sequence). CDR3 size: 15 residues. The CDR3 DNA reads as TGTGCCAGCAGTTCCTGGGGGGGGAAGAAAGATACGCAGTATTTT. It specifies CASSSWGGKKDTQYF.

This chain links TRBV6-6 with TRBJ1-4; TRBD1 matches at 8 bases. The germline CDR1 and CDR2 sequences are MNHNY and SVGAGI (reference sequence). The ends lost 6 bases at V and 6 bases at J; junction bases unmatched: 6. The CDR3 is made up of 14 amino acids. Here the CDR3 reads CASRQGAWDEKLFF. In DNA, the CDR3 is TGTGCCAGCAGGCAGGGGGCGTGGGATGAAAAACTGTTTTTT.

This clone appeared a single time. The CDR3 loop reads CASRPYRGRRDTEAFF. As DNA, the CDR3 is TGTGCCAGCAGACCCTACAGGGGGCGCAGGGACACTGAAGCTTTCTTT. The V call is TRBV7-8, the J call TRBJ1-1; 9 bases map to TRBD1. Germline trimming cut 6 bases from V and 3 bases from J; bases unmatched to any gene: 11. The CDR3 sequence is 16 residues long. Looked up from germline, CDR1 is SGHVS and CDR2 is FQNEAQ.

The chain links TRBV20-1 to TRBJ1-1; no definite D call. The CDR3 contains 11 residues. Germline V lookup: CDR1 DFQATT, CDR2 SNEGSKA (reference sequence). The ends were cut back, 2 bases at V and 4 bases at J, with 5 bases in the middle. The CDR3: CSARQLTEAFF. CDR3 DNA sequence: TGCAGTGCTAGACAGCTCACTGAAGCTTTCTTT.